The present T cell receptor (beta chain) was sequenced within a study of T cells in Graves' hyperthyroidism and ophthalmopathy. An absence of ophthalmopathy progression within 18 months meant stable Graves' hyperthyroidism. Hyperthyroidism was newly diagnosed in patients aged 18 to 65 (duration under 2 months). Lactation, pregnancy, other autoimmune disease or uncontrolled infection excluded patients. Amplification of TCR beta CDR3 regions used RNA as the template. Carried out on the TCR CDR3, a first-round RT-PCR used the HTBI primer set. TCRdb called the multiplex PCR reads again in MiXCR, with one record for every CDR3 protein. In the table there are under 700,000 distinct CDR3 sequences, about 43% of which are singletons. This clonotype was detected ten times or more. Sequencing used peripheral blood or thyroid tissue (not recorded which). The receptor was derived from a woman under 30 with Graves' hyperthyroidism.

The CDR3 DNA follows: TGTGCCAGCAGCTTCGGGCAGGGTGGCTACACCTTC. Encoded protein: CASSFGQGGYTF. The chain joins TRBV7-9 to TRBJ1-2; a weak D match, TRBD1 (5 bases). Trimming took off 3 bases at V and 7 bases at J, with 9 bases between the two ends. This CDR3 contains 12 residues. Germline V CDR1 and CDR2: SEHNR, FQNEAQ (reference sequence). Looking up the rest from reference TRBV7-9 and TRBJ1-2 gives the full variable domain: DTGVSQNPRHKITKRGQNVTFRCDPISEHNRLYWYRQTLGQGPEFLTYFQNEAQLEKSRLLSDRFSAERPKGSFSTLEIQRTEQGDSAMYLCASSFGQGGYTFGSGTRLTVV.